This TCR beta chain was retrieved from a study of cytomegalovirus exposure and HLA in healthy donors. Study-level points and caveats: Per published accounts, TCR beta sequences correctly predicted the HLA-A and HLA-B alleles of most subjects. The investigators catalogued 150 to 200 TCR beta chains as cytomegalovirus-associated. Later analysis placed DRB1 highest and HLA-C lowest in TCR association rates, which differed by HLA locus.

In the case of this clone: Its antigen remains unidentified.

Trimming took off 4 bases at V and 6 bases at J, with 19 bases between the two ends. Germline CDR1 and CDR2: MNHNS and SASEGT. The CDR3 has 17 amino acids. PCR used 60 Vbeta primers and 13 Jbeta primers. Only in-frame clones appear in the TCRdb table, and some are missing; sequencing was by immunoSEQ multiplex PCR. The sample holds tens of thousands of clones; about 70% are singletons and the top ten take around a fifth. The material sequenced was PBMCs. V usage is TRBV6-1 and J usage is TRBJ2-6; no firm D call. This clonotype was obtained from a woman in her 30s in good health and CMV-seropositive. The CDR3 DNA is TGTGCCAGCAGTGGCCTGACCTGGGCTCTTGAGGCCAACGTCCTGACTTTC. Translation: CASSGLTWALEANVLTF.